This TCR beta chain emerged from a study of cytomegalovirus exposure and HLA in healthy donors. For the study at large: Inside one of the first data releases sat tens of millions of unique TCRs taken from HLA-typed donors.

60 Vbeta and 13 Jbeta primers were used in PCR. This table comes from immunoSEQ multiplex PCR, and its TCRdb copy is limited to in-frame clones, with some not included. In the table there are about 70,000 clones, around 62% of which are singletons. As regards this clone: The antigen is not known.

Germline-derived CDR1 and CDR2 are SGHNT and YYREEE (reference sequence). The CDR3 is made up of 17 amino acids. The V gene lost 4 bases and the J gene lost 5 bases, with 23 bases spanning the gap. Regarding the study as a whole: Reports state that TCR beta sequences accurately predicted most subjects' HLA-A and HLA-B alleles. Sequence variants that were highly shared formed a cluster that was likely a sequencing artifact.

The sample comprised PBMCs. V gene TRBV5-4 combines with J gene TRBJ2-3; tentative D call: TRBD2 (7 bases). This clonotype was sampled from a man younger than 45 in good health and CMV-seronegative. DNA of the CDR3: TGTGCCAGCAGCCTAAGGAGGTCGGGGGGCCCCCTAGATACGCAGTATTTT. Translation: CASSLRRSGGPLDTQYF.